This TCR beta chain came from a study of cytomegalovirus exposure and HLA in healthy donors. General study points: For presence/absence analyses, sequencing depth was assumed to be roughly uniform across donors. When analyzed later, a missense DCLRE1C variant was found to be linked to TCR beta V- and J-gene trimming.

Germline CDR1 and CDR2: MGHRA and YSYEKL. V shed 0 bases, J shed 4 bases, and the junction held 5 bases outside the gene matches. This CDR3 region has 15 residues. Notes on this clone: Its antigen remains unknown.

The PCR ran on 60 Vbeta and 13 Jbeta primers. The authors' processing: In a later analysis, approximately 80 million unique TCR beta chains included roughly 11 million shared by two or more donors. TCRdb's table, derived via immunoSEQ multiplex PCR, lists solely in-frame clones and lacks some. The DNA was the basis for D and trimming; V, J and clone size are from that table. The sample lists about 280,000 clones; roughly 90% were seen once. Healthy people donating bone marrow made up the donors. The sequence derives from a woman aged 18-29 years in good health and CMV-seronegative. The sequencing input was PBMCs. V and J are TRBV4-1 and TRBJ1-1; 7 nucleotides line up with TRBD1. The DNA for the CDR3 is TGCGCCAGCAGCCAAGATGGCTCAGGGGGCACTGAAGCTTTCTTT. It codes for CASSQDGSGGTEAFF.